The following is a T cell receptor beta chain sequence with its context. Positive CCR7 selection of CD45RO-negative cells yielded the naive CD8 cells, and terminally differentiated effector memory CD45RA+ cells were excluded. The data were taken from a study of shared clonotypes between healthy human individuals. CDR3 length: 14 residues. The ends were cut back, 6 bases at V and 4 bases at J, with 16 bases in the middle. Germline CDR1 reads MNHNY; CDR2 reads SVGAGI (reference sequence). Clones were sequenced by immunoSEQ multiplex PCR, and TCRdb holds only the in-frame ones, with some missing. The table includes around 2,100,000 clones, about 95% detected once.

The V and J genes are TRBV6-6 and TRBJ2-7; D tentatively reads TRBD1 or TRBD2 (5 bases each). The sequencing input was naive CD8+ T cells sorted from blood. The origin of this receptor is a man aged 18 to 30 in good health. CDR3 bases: TGTGCCAGCAGCCCCGGGACGGGTATTTACGAGCAGTACTTC. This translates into CASSPGTGIYEQYF.